One and the same sample provided the 24 T cell receptor beta chains below, sequenced in a study of OX40 agonist ivuxolimab in advanced cancers. Measured with immunoSEQ multiplex PCR; TCRdb has only the in-frame clones, and not every one. Of tens of thousands of clones in the sample, around 87% were seen once. The sequencing here drew on CD4+ or CD8+ T cells sorted from blood, taken in a trial of the OX40 agonist ivuxolimab. These receptors all stem from an adult with an advanced solid tumor such as melanoma, head and neck, liver or kidney cancer.

The DNA for the CDR3 is TGTGCCAGCAGTTATAGCCACGGGAACACCGGGGAGCTGTTTTTT. This codes for CASSYSHGNTGELFF. V is TRBV6-5 and J is TRBJ2-2; D uncertain. V was pared by 3 bases and J by 1 base, with 9 bases between. CDR3 length: 15 amino acids. Looked up from germline, CDR1 is MNHEY and CDR2 is SVGAGI.

The V gene is TRBV27, the J gene TRBJ2-3; 8 bases are a match to TRBD2. The length of the CDR3 is 16 residues. Germline V gene sequence: CDR1 MNHEY, CDR2 SMNVEV (reference sequence). The V segment lost 5 bases and the J segment 2 bases; nucleotides outside the gene matches: 9. The CDR3 reads CASSGGGLGVTDTQYF. The CDR3 nucleotides are TGTGCCAGCAGTGGGGGGGGACTAGGGGTCACAGATACGCAGTATTTT.

About this clone: Additional DNA sequences in this sample encode the identical CDR3. The V call is TRBV5-4, the J call TRBJ2-1; D is possibly TRBD2 (6 bases). This CDR3 is 15 amino acids long. The germline V and J ends were trimmed by 6 bases and 7 bases, with 20 bases remaining between them. CDR1 and CDR2 from the germline V gene are SGHNT and YYREEE (reference sequence). CDR3 DNA sequence: TGTGCCAGCACAACCGCCAGGGCCGCGGGAAATGAGCAGTTCTTC. Translating it yields CASTTARAAGNEQFF.

The chain has TRBV19 and TRBJ2-2, with 7 bases aligning to TRBD1. Per the germline V gene, CDR1 is LNHDA and CDR2 is SQIVND (reference sequence). Losses at the gene ends were 9 bases for V and 6 bases for J; bases not matched to a gene: 7. This CDR3 comprises 13 residues. The CDR3 region has the DNA TGTGCCAGCGACAGGGCTGAGGCCGGGGAGCTGTTTTTT. The encoded protein is CASDRAEAGELFF.

The gene calls are TRBV6-1 and TRBJ2-2, with 8 bases that match TRBD1. Looked up from germline, CDR1 is MNHNS and CDR2 is SASEGT. CDR3 length equals 18 residues. Unmatched junction bases numbered 13, after V lost 3 bases and J lost 4 bases. The CDR3 protein is CASSETGAPRRVTGELFF. Written as DNA, the CDR3 is TGTGCCAGCAGTGAGACAGGGGCCCCAAGAAGAGTCACCGGGGAGCTGTTTTTT.

The V call is TRBV6-6, the J call TRBJ1-2; tentatively, D is TRBD1 (6 bases). The CDR3 consists of 14 residues. The V end was cut by 5 bases, the J end by 1 base, with 11 bases between. In germline, CDR1 is MNHNY, CDR2 SVGAGI (reference sequence). CDR3 coding DNA: TGTGCCAGCAGTAAGGGGGACTTTAACTATGGCTACACCTTC. Translating gives CASSKGDFNYGYTF.

This clone was seen a single time. V usage is TRBV5-6 and J usage is TRBJ2-2; TRBD1 is a possible D gene (6 bases). V lost 5 bases to trimming and J lost 2 bases, with 13 bases between them. There are 15 residues in the CDR3. Germline V CDR1 and CDR2: SGHDT, YYEEEE. In nucleotides, the CDR3 is TGTGCCAGCAGTACCGGGACACTAAACACCGGGGAGCTGTTTTTT. It yields the protein CASSTGTLNTGELFF.

To note about this clone: This same CDR3 is encoded by further DNA sequences in the sample. The gene calls are TRBV6-1 and TRBJ2-7; D ambiguous. The CDR3 has 11 residues. In germline, CDR1 is MNHNS, CDR2 SASEGT. V lost 4 bases and J lost 1, with 2 bases in between. CDR3 sequence reads: CASSVSYEQYF. The DNA for the CDR3 is TGTGCCAGCAGTGTGTCCTACGAGCAGTACTTC.

This sequence joins TRBV27 and TRBJ1-1; perhaps TRBD1 as D (5 bases). Germline V gene sequence: CDR1 MNHEY, CDR2 SMNVEV (reference sequence). Trimming pared 1 base from V and 1 base from J, leaving 7 bases between. The CDR3 is 14 amino acids. CDR3 sequence reads: CASSLWGSNTEAFF. The CDR3 DNA is TGTGCCAGCAGTTTATGGGGGTCGAACACTGAAGCTTTCTTT.

This rearrangement joins TRBV9 to TRBJ1-3, with 7 bases fitting TRBD1. The CDR3 contains 15 residues. J gave up 4 bases and V 3 bases, and 7 bases lay outside the gene matches. Germline CDR1 and CDR2: SGDLS and YYNGEE. CDR3 region: CASSGIGTAGNTIYF. The DNA for the CDR3 is TGTGCCAGCAGCGGAATCGGGACAGCGGGAAACACCATATATTTT.

This chain uses TRBV21-1 with TRBJ1-6; TRBD1, the table's D call, was not compared with the DNA. TRBV21-1 is noted as a pseudogene. This CDR3 is built from 15 residues. Here the CDR3 DNA reads TGTGCCAGCAGCAAGAACAGGGGCCGGAATTCACCCCTCCACTTT. This translates into CASSKNRGRNSPLHF.

This chain uses TRBV7-2 with TRBJ1-2; TRBD1 aligns across 9 bases. The V gene end was trimmed by 2 bases and the J gene end by 2 bases; junction bases not matched to a gene: 9. The CDR3 runs to 17 residues. Germline V lookup: CDR1 SGHTA, CDR2 FQGNSA. CDR3 nucleotides: TGTGCCAGCAGCTTATCACTGGGTACAGGGGGCAACTATGGCTACACCTTC. This gives the protein CASSLSLGTGGNYGYTF.

This clone appeared a few times. The rearrangement joins TRBV9 to TRBJ1-5; the D is unclear. Germline values: CDR1 SGDLS, CDR2 YYNGEE. The ends were cut back, 4 bases at V and 0 bases at J, with 11 bases in the middle. The CDR3 sequence is 15 residues long. CDR3 nucleotide sequence: TGTGCCAGCAGCCCGACCGGATATAGCAATCAGCCCCAGCATTTT. This translates into CASSPTGYSNQPQHF.

The rearrangement joins TRBV7-2 to TRBJ2-2; TRBD2 is a possible D gene (5 bases). Germline-derived CDR1 and CDR2 are SGHTA and FQGNSA. The V end lost 5 bases, the J end lost 3 bases, and 13 bases lay between the germline ends. The CDR3 is 15 residues long. The CDR3 here is CASSQRRPDTGELFF. Here the CDR3 DNA reads TGTGCCAGCAGCCAGCGGCGTCCAGACACCGGGGAGCTGTTTTTT.

This chain connects TRBV10-2 to TRBJ2-7; TRBD1 matches at 7 bases. The CDR3 loop spans 13 amino acids. The J segment lost 2 bases and the V segment lost 5 bases, leaving 3 bases of the junction unmatched. Germline loops: CDR1 WSHSY, CDR2 SAAADI. The CDR3 is CASSSTGAYEQYF. CDR3 nucleotide sequence: TGCGCCAGCAGTTCAACAGGGGCCTACGAGCAGTACTTC.

The chain has TRBV5-5 and TRBJ2-1; 9 nucleotides match TRBD1. The CDR3 sequence is 14 residues long. The V gene end was trimmed by 3 bases and the J gene end by 7 bases; junction bases not matched to a gene: 5. Germline CDR1 reads SGHKS; CDR2 reads YYEKEE (reference sequence). The CDR3 DNA is TGTGCCAGCAGCTGGACAGGGGACCTGAATGAGCAGTTCTTC. Its protein is CASSWTGDLNEQFF.

This clone was observed a single time. This chain connects TRBV27 to TRBJ2-7; TRBD2 aligns across 11 bases. The germline V gene has CDR1 MNHEY and CDR2 SMNVEV (reference sequence). The CDR3 consists of 17 residues. The trim removed 4 bases at V and 0 bases at J, leaving 8 bases unmatched. For the CDR3, the DNA is TGTGCCAGCAGTTCTCCTACTAGCGGGAGTTTCTCCTACGAGCAGTACTTC. It specifies CASSSPTSGSFSYEQYF.

The chain has TRBV4-3 and TRBJ2-7, with D unresolved. The CDR3 totals 13 residues. Trimming stripped 0 bases from V and 4 bases from J, with 7 bases between. CDR1 LGHNA and CDR2 YSLEER come from the germline V gene. Written as DNA, the CDR3 is TGCGCCAGCAGCCAAGAGTTAGGGTACGAGCAGTACTTC. Translating it yields CASSQELGYEQYF.

This clone has a single count. The chain has TRBV5-4 and TRBJ1-2, with TRBD1 matching 10 bases. Looked up from germline, CDR1 is SGHNT and CDR2 is YYREEE (reference sequence). There are 14 residues in the CDR3. V shed 4 bases and J 8 bases; nucleotides not matched to a gene: 8. The CDR3 nucleotides read TGTGCCAGCAGCACCAAAGGACAGGGGGTAGGCTACACCTTC. Its protein product is CASSTKGQGVGYTF. The full variable domain, its missing parts supplied by reference TRBV5-4 and TRBJ1-2, is ETGVTQSPTHLIKTRGQQVTLRCSSQSGHNTVSWYQQALGQGPQFIFQYYREEENGRGNFPPRFSGLQFPNYSSELNVNALELDDSALYLCASSTKGQGVGYTFGSGTRLTVV.

This clone was detected only once. The rearrangement uses TRBV5-6 and TRBJ2-2; TRBD2 matches at 10 bases. Germline V lookup: CDR1 SGHDT, CDR2 YYEEEE. After removal of 4 bases from V and 1 base from J, the junction contained 10 bases not matched to a gene. The CDR3 sequence is 18 residues long. The CDR3: CASSIAGLADLNTGELFF. In nucleotides, the CDR3 is TGTGCCAGCAGCATCGCAGGACTAGCGGACCTGAACACCGGGGAGCTGTTTTTT.

There are a few counts of this clone. V gene TRBV10-3 combines with J gene TRBJ1-5; D call uncertain. This CDR3 has 12 residues. CDR1 is ENHRY and CDR2 is SYGVKD in the germline V gene. V lost 6 bases to trimming and J lost 7 bases, with 10 bases between them. CDR3 nucleotides: TGTGCCATCAGCCTATCAAACCAGCCCCAGCATTTT. Its translation: CAISLSNQPQHF.

The chain is built from TRBV7-9 and TRBJ2-3, with a possible D match to TRBD2 (5 bases). Germline CDR1 is SEHNR and CDR2 is FQNEAQ (reference sequence). V gave up 5 bases and J gave up 3 bases, with 15 bases separating them. The CDR3 is made up of 15 amino acids. CDR3 residues: CASSLREGITDTQYF. The CDR3 DNA reads as TGTGCCAGCAGCCTTCGCGAGGGCATTACAGATACGCAGTATTTT.

The gene calls are TRBV29-1 and TRBJ2-1; TRBD2 matches 9 bases. Looked up from germline, CDR1 is SQVTM and CDR2 is ANQGSEA. Losses at the gene ends were 6 bases for V and 6 bases for J; bases not matched to a gene: 6. The CDR3 runs 13 residues. DNA of the CDR3: TGCAGCGTCTCTAGCGGGAATGCCAATGAGCAGTTCTTC. Translating gives CSVSSGNANEQFF.

A word on this clone: The same CDR3 can be traced to other DNA sequences in this sample. The J gene is TRBJ2-7, the V gene TRBV7-9; no clear D. Germline values: CDR1 SEHNR, CDR2 FQNEAQ (reference sequence). The CDR3 is 14 amino acids. V was pared by 1 base and J by 0 bases, with 7 bases between. CDR3 loop: CASSLDGGSYEQYF. The DNA of the CDR3 is TGTGCCAGCAGCTTAGACGGCGGCTCCTACGAGCAGTACTTC.